This is a list of T cell receptor beta chains from one sample in a study of cytomegalovirus exposure and HLA in healthy donors. TCRdb's copy holds only in-frame clones and misses some; the assay was immunoSEQ multiplex PCR. In the table there are around 190,000 clones, around 80% of which are singletons. Sequencing input: PBMCs. Source of these receptors: a woman aged 25 to 39 in good health and CMV-seropositive. The CDR3 runs from the conserved cysteine through the conserved F or W. A D gene is named only where the DNA matches it firmly. Clone size is shown for a subset of rows, as once, few, many or a class of expanded clone.

v_call	d_call	j_call	clone_size	cdr3_nt	cdr3_aa
TRBV4-1	.	TRBJ2-5	.	TGCGCCAGCAGCCAAACAGGATTCCAAGAGACCCAGTACTTC	CASSQTGFQETQYF
TRBV27	.	TRBJ2-7	.	TGTGCCAGCAAGAGACAGAGATCCTACGAGCAGTACTTC	CASKRQRSYEQYF
TRBV2	TRBD1	TRBJ1-5	.	TGTGCCAGCAGTGGGCAGACAGGGGGCTACAATCAGCCCCAGCATTTT	CASSGQTGGYNQPQHF
TRBV2	TRBD2	TRBJ2-3	.	TGTGCCAGCAGGAGTAGCGGGAGGGCGACAGATACGCAGTATTTT	CASRSSGRATDTQYF
TRBV7-9	.	TRBJ1-1	.	TGTGCCAGCAGCTTAGGGCAGAACCCGAACACTGAAGCTTTCTTT	CASSLGQNPNTEAFF
TRBV6-6	.	TRBJ2-1	.	TGTGCCAGCAGTTACATAAGAATCCCTAATTACAATGAGCAGTTCTTC	CASSYIRIPNYNEQFF
TRBV5-4	TRBD2	TRBJ2-7	.	TGTGCCAGCAGCTTAACTAGCGGGAACTCCTACGAGCAGTACTTC	CASSLTSGNSYEQYF
TRBV9	.	TRBJ2-3	.	TGTGCCAGCAGCGTAATGGCGGGGGCCGGCACAGATACGCAGTATTTT	CASSVMAGAGTDTQYF
TRBV27	TRBD1	TRBJ1-2	.	TGTGCCAGCAGAACCTACAGGGGGCTTAATGGCTACACCTTC	CASRTYRGLNGYTF
TRBV10-3	TRBD1	TRBJ2-1	.	TGTGCCATCAAAACCGGACAGGGGGCCGTTGAGCAGTTCTTC	CAIKTGQGAVEQFF
TRBV5-1	.	TRBJ2-7	few	TGCGCCAGCAGCTTGGTAGGGGTCCCCTACGAGCAGTACTTC	CASSLVGVPYEQYF
TRBV5-6	TRBD1	TRBJ1-1	once	TGTGCCAGCAGCTGGGTTAGGACAGGGAACACTGAAGCTTTCTTT	CASSWVRTGNTEAFF
TRBV2	.	TRBJ2-3	once	TGTGCCAGCAGTGCCGGCAGGAGCACAGATACGCAGTATTTT	CASSAGRSTDTQYF
TRBV12-5	TRBD2	TRBJ2-1	once	TGTGCTAGTGGGTCGGGACTAGCGGCCTACAATGAGCAGTTCTTC	CASGSGLAAYNEQFF
TRBV27	TRBD2	TRBJ2-1	once	TGTGCCAGCAGCAACCATCTGGGACTAGCGGGAGTATCGCAGTTCTTC	CASSNHLGLAGVSQFF
TRBV25-1	.	TRBJ1-2	.	TGTGCCACCGAACGGAACTATGGCTACACCTTC	CATERNYGYTF
TRBV10-2	.	TRBJ2-7	few	TGCGCCAGCAGACCCGGGATCGGCGAGCAGTACTTC	CASRPGIGEQYF
TRBV25-1	TRBD1	TRBJ1-3	.	TGTGCCAGCAGTGGACAGGGCTCTGGAAACACCATATATTTT	CASSGQGSGNTIYF
TRBV4-3	.	TRBJ1-5	.	TGCGCCAGCAGCCAAACAGGGCCAGGGCAGCCCCAGCATTTT	CASSQTGPGQPQHF
TRBV2	.	TRBJ1-5	.	TGTGCCAGCAGAAAAGGACTCGGGAGCAATCAGCCCCAGCATTTT	CASRKGLGSNQPQHF
TRBV7-9	.	TRBJ2-3	.	TGTGCCAGCGTCCCCAGGGATACGCAGTATTTT	CASVPRDTQYF
TRBV5-1	.	TRBJ2-1	.	TGCGCCAGCAGCCGCTGGAGGGGAGAGCAGTTCTTC	CASSRWRGEQFF
TRBV7-2	.	TRBJ1-5	.	TGTGCCAGCAGCGAGGGGGGCAATCAGCCCCAGCATTTT	CASSEGGNQPQHF
TRBV10-3	TRBD1	TRBJ1-4	.	TGTGCCATCAGCGAATCACAACCGGGACAGTCGAATGAAAAACTGTTTTTT	CAISESQPGQSNEKLFF
TRBV29-1	.	TRBJ2-7	.	TGCAGCGTTCTATACAGGGACACCTACGAGCAGTACTTC	CSVLYRDTYEQYF
TRBV5-1	.	TRBJ2-7	.	TGCGCCAGCAGCTTTAGCACCTCCTACGAGCAGTACTTC	CASSFSTSYEQYF
TRBV11-2	.	TRBJ1-6	.	TGTGCCAGCAGCTTAGATCTCAATTCACCCCTCCACTTT	CASSLDLNSPLHF
TRBV2	.	TRBJ2-3	.	TGTGCCAGCACTGGGCGCTCGCAGTATTTT	CASTGRSQYF
TRBV10-1	.	TRBJ2-7	.	TGCGCCAGCAGTGAGGGAGGTGGGGGCGCCCACGAGCAGTACTTC	CASSEGGGGAHEQYF
TRBV7-6	.	TRBJ2-1	once	TGTGCCAGCAGCCCCCTAGGTGCAGGGATAGATGAGCAGTTCTTC	CASSPLGAGIDEQFF
TRBV10-3	.	TRBJ2-3	few	TGTGCCAGCAGTTCTTCAGATACGCAGTATTTT	CASSSSDTQYF
TRBV4-2	.	TRBJ2-7	once	TGTGCCAGCAGTTTCAACTACGAGCAGTACTTC	CASSFNYEQYF
TRBV18	.	TRBJ1-2	.	TGTGCCAGCTCACCCACCACGGGACTTAATAACTATGGCTACACCTTC	CASSPTTGLNNYGYTF
TRBV29-1	TRBD1	TRBJ2-7	.	TGCAGCGTTGGGGACAGCTCCTACGAGCAGTACTTC	CSVGDSSYEQYF
TRBV5-1	.	TRBJ1-3	.	TGCGCCAGCAGCTTGGTATTATCGGGACAAAATAAGAACACCATATATTTT	CASSLVLSGQNKNTIYF
TRBV10-3	.	TRBJ1-1	.	TGTGCCATCAGTGAGTCAACCGGATCAATCAGGGTAACTGAAGCTTTCTTT	CAISESTGSIRVTEAFF
TRBV10-3	TRBD2	TRBJ2-2	.	TGTGCCATCTCCGAGACCGGGGGGTCCGGGGAGCTGTTTTTT	CAISETGGSGELFF
TRBV19	TRBD1	TRBJ1-5	.	TGTGCCAGTACGACAGGGATCAATCAGCCCCAGCATTTT	CASTTGINQPQHF
TRBV7-9	.	TRBJ2-5	.	TGTGCCAGCAGCCCTAAAGAGACCCAGTACTTC	CASSPKETQYF
TRBV15	.	TRBJ2-7	.	TGTGCCACCAGCAGAGAGACACGGTCGGAGCAGTACTTC	CATSRETRSEQYF
TRBV5-4	TRBD2	TRBJ2-1	.	TGTGCCAGCAGCTCACTAGCGGGAGGCTACAATGAGCAGTTCTTC	CASSSLAGGYNEQFF
TRBV9	.	TRBJ2-3	.	TGTGCCAGCAGCGTAGCAGGTTTTTTTTCAGATACGCAGTATTTT	CASSVAGFFSDTQYF
TRBV12-5	TRBD2	TRBJ2-3	.	TGTGCTAGTGGTTTCTCTGGCGGGGGGGGAGGCACAGATACGCAGTATTTT	CASGFSGGGGGTDTQYF